The 30 T cell receptor beta chains below were found in one sample sequenced in a study of Graves' ophthalmopathy and Graves' hyperthyroidism. Transcripts of RNA were the source for amplifying TCR beta CDR3 regions. In the first round, RT-PCR was carried out with HTBI primers, and a multiplex PCR formed the second round. MiXCR, run by TCRdb on the multiplex PCR reads, gives a single entry per CDR3 protein. Seen here are 400,000 to 450,000 distinct CDR3 sequences, over 20% observed once, and the top ten hold around 3.1%. The sequencing sample was made of peripheral blood. The receptor source for this set is a woman between 18 and 29 years old with stable Graves' hyperthyroidism.

There are many counts of this clonotype. The V call is TRBV27, the J call TRBJ2-2, with D perhaps given as TRBD1 or TRBD2 (5 bases each). This CDR3 spans 15 amino acids. Germline V gene sequence: CDR1 MNHEY, CDR2 SMNVEV (reference sequence). V dropped 4 bases and J dropped 7 bases, with 16 bases sitting between them. The CDR3 nucleotides read TGTGCCAGCAGTTCCGGGATGGGAACAGGCGGGGAGCTGTTTTTT. This gives the protein CASSSGMGTGGELFF.

This chain uses TRBV12-3 or TRBV12-4 with TRBJ1-1, with D uncertain. This CDR3 is 13 amino acids long. V lost 7 bases, J lost 4 bases, and 13 bases lay in between. The CDR3 loop reads CASTFRMGTEAFF. In DNA, the CDR3 is TGTGCCAGCACCTTCCGGATGGGCACTGAAGCTTTCTTT.

This clonotype was recorded many times. The gene calls are TRBV13 and TRBJ2-5; 8 bases are shared with TRBD2. The germline gives CDR1 PRHDT, CDR2 FYEKMQ (reference sequence). The CDR3 runs to 14 residues. Trimming took 1 base from V and 7 from J; bases not matched to a gene: 5. DNA for the CDR3: TGTGCCAGCAGCTTAGCGGCGGGAGGCCCGACCCAGTACTTC. Translating gives CASSLAAGGPTQYF.

This clonotype has at least ten counts. V and J are TRBV11-2 and TRBJ1-2; D may be TRBD1 (5 bases). This CDR3 has 15 amino acids. With 0 bases removed from V and 2 bases from J, the gap between germline ends came to 10 bases. CDR1 and CDR2 (germline): SGHAT, FQNNGV. CDR3 nucleotides: TGTGCCAGCAGCTTAGAGATGGGGGGAAACTATGGCTACACCTTC. Amino acids: CASSLEMGGNYGYTF. Based on the CDR3 plus reference TRBV11-2 and TRBJ1-2, the full variable domain is EAGVAQSPRYKIIEKRQSVAFWCNPISGHATLYWYQQILGQGPKLLIQFQNNGVVDDSQLPKDRFSAERLKGVDSTLKIQPAKLEDSAVYLCASSLEMGGNYGYTFGSGTRLTVV.

This clonotype was observed a handful of times. The CDR3 bases are TGTGCCAGCAATAAGCGGAACACAGATACGCAGTATTTT. It is translated as CASNKRNTDTQYF. This sequence joins TRBV28 and TRBJ2-3; maybe TRBD2 (5 bases). The germline CDR1 and CDR2 sequences are MDHEN and SYDVKM. With 7 bases removed from V and 2 bases from J, the gap between germline ends came to 10 bases. This CDR3 has 13 amino acids.

This clonotype showed up many times. The chain has TRBV12-3 or TRBV12-4 and TRBJ1-1; D may be TRBD1 (6 bases). The CDR3 consists of 15 residues. V lost 3 bases to trimming and J lost 4 bases, with 15 bases between them. CDR3 in DNA: TGTGCCAGCAGTTTCGGCGGAGGGGGGGCCACTGAAGCTTTCTTT. It encodes CASSFGGGGATEAFF.

The chain has TRBV2 and TRBJ2-2; D is unclear. CDR1 SNHLY and CDR2 FYNNEI come from the germline V gene. V lost 7 bases, J lost 0 bases, and 9 bases lay in between. The CDR3 consists of 14 residues. CDR3: CASTGESNTGELFF. The DNA for the CDR3 is TGTGCCAGCACTGGAGAATCGAACACCGGGGAGCTGTTTTTT.

The rearrangement uses TRBV11-2 and TRBJ2-7; possibly TRBD2 for D (6 bases). The germline V gene encodes CDR1 SGHAT and CDR2 FQNNGV. CDR3 length: 16 amino acids. Trimming took off 3 bases at V and 3 bases at J, with 18 bases between the two ends. The CDR3: CASSLGLTFRDYEQYF. CDR3 in DNA: TGTGCCAGCAGCTTGGGACTCACTTTTCGAGACTACGAGCAGTACTTC.

This clonotype has a handful of counts. V and J are TRBV28 and TRBJ2-7; D possibly corresponds to TRBD2 (7 bases). Germline V gives CDR1 MDHEN, CDR2 SYDVKM. This CDR3 region has 14 residues. The V end lost 3 bases, the J end lost 3 bases, and 12 bases lay between the germline ends. Here the CDR3 DNA reads TGTGCCAGCAGTTTGGAGGGGGGGCACTACGAGCAGTACTTC. Translated, it gives CASSLEGGHYEQYF.

This clonotype was observed a few times. The J gene is TRBJ2-7, the V gene TRBV13, with 7 bases matching TRBD2. Germline V gives CDR1 PRHDT, CDR2 FYEKMQ (reference sequence). J gave up 5 bases and V 6 bases, and 4 bases lay outside the gene matches. The CDR3 totals 12 residues. The CDR3 DNA is TGTGCCAGCAGTTGGGGGGGACACGAGCAGTACTTC. Translation gives CASSWGGHEQYF. The variable domain in full, completed from reference TRBV13 and TRBJ2-7, reads AAGVIQSPRHLIKEKRETATLKCYPIPRHDTVYWYQQGPGQDPQFLISFYEKMQSDKGSIPDRFSAQQFSDYHSELNMSSLELGDSALYFCASSWGGHEQYFGPGTRLTVT.

This clonotype was recorded at least ten times. The rearrangement joins TRBV5-1 to TRBJ1-1; the D gene is possibly TRBD1 (5 bases). This CDR3 contains 16 residues. The V gene lost 3 bases and the J gene lost 3 bases, with 18 bases spanning the gap. Per the germline V gene, CDR1 is SGHRS and CDR2 is YFSETQ. CDR3 loop: CASSSNPAGGDTEAFF. CDR3 coding DNA: TGCGCCAGCAGCTCCAACCCCGCGGGGGGGGACACTGAAGCTTTCTTT.

This clonotype was counted many times. At one boundary the junction diverges from the germline segment, which might be a read error. The genes are TRBV6-1 and TRBJ1-6; the match to TRBD1 covers 9 bases. The CDR3 sequence is 15 residues long. CDR1 is MNHNS and CDR2 is SASEGT in the germline V gene. The CDR3 reads CASSATGGFGSPLRF. Written as DNA, the CDR3 is TGTGCCAGCAGTGCAACAGGGGGCTTCGGCTCACCCCTCCGCTTT.

At least ten counts were recorded for this clonotype. The rearrangement links TRBV12-3 or TRBV12-4 to TRBJ2-7, with D perhaps TRBD1 (6 bases). V was trimmed by 5 bases and J by 1 base, leaving 12 bases between them. This CDR3 has 14 amino acids. The CDR3 spells CASSKDSLSYEQYF. For the CDR3, the DNA is TGTGCCAGCAGTAAGGACAGCCTGTCCTACGAGCAGTACTTC.

In this sample, this clonotype turned up a few times. V and J are TRBV19 and TRBJ2-1; tentative D call: TRBD1 (6 bases). This CDR3 contains 13 residues. V lost 9 bases, J lost 3 bases, and 12 bases lay in between. The germline V gene has CDR1 LNHDA and CDR2 SQIVND (reference sequence). CDR3 sequence: CASRRDNYNEQFF. In nucleotides, the CDR3 is TGTGCCAGCAGAAGGGACAACTACAATGAGCAGTTCTTC. Full variable domain (rest looked up from reference TRBV19 and TRBJ2-1): DGGITQSPKYLFRKEGQNVTLSCEQNLNHDAMYWYRQDPGQGLRLIYYSQIVNDFQKGDIAEGYSVSREKKESFPLTVTSAQKNPTAFYLCASRRDNYNEQFFGPGTRLTVL.

There are many counts of this clonotype. The rearrangement joins TRBV20-1 to TRBJ2-5; 10 bases fit TRBD2. This CDR3 is 13 amino acids long. The germline gives CDR1 DFQATT, CDR2 SNEGSKA (reference sequence). J was trimmed by 1 base and V by 6 bases; bases with no gene match: 2. CDR3 in DNA: TGCAGTGCCGCTAGCGGGGGCCAAGAGACCCAGTACTTC. This codes for CSAASGGQETQYF.

The chain joins TRBV27 to TRBJ2-7, with 11 bases that match TRBD1. Unmatched junction bases numbered 14, after V lost 9 bases and J lost 7 bases. The length of the CDR3 is 15 residues. CDR1 is MNHEY, CDR2 SMNVEV, per germline (reference sequence). Here the CDR3 reads CASRHTRDRGGEQYF. The CDR3 DNA sequence: TGTGCCAGTCGCCACACCCGGGACAGGGGGGGTGAGCAGTACTTC.

This clonotype has at least ten counts. CDR3 coding DNA: TGTGCCACCAGCAGAGAATACGGGGCATCCTACGAGCAGTACTTC. Translation: CATSREYGASYEQYF. V is TRBV15 and J is TRBJ2-7, with D possibly being TRBD1 or TRBD2 (5 bases each). Trimming took 0 bases from V and 1 from J, leaving 10 bases between them. The length of the CDR3 is 15 residues. Germline values: CDR1 LNHNV, CDR2 YYDKDF (reference sequence).

This clonotype was seen many times. The rearrangement links TRBV4-1 to TRBJ2-7, with D possibly matching TRBD1 (6 bases). The germline V gene has CDR1 MGHRA and CDR2 YSYEKL. The CDR3 runs 13 residues. V was trimmed by 3 bases and J by 3 bases, leaving 9 bases between them. CDR3 sequence reads: CASSQLRGYEQYF. CDR3 bases: TGCGCCAGCAGCCAGCTCAGGGGCTACGAGCAGTACTTC.

This clonotype was seen at least ten times. The gene calls are TRBV19 and TRBJ2-7; D is possibly TRBD2 (5 bases). CDR3 size: 14 residues. The germline CDR1 and CDR2 sequences are LNHDA and SQIVND (reference sequence). Trimming stripped 1 base from V and 1 base from J, with 8 bases between. The CDR3 spells CASSIADSSYEQYF. The DNA for the CDR3 is TGTGCCAGTAGTATAGCGGACTCTTCCTACGAGCAGTACTTC.

This clonotype has a count of ten or more. The V call is TRBV6-1, the J call TRBJ2-3; TRBD1 aligns across 8 bases. The V and J ends lost 7 bases and 6 bases, in that order; junction bases with no gene match: 9. The CDR3 sequence is 14 residues long. Per germline, CDR1 MNHNS and CDR2 SASEGT. CDR3 nucleotide sequence: TGTGCCAGCAACAGACAGGGGAAGTCGGATACGCAGTATTTT. It codes for CASNRQGKSDTQYF.

This clonotype was seen ten or more times. V usage is TRBV30 and J usage is TRBJ2-2; D not resolved. The CDR3 has 13 amino acids. Germline V gene sequence: CDR1 GTSNPN, CDR2 SVGIG (reference sequence). V was clipped by 2 bases and J by 1 base, with 5 bases between them. CDR3 nucleotides: TGTGCCTGGAGTAGCGAGAACACCGGGGAGCTGTTTTTT. Translated, it gives CAWSSENTGELFF.

This clonotype was seen ten or more times. This chain joins TRBV6-2 or TRBV6-3 and TRBJ2-7, with 9 bases identical to TRBD2. The V segment lost 6 bases and the J segment 4 bases; nucleotides outside the gene matches: 10. Germline V gene data show CDR1 as MNHEY and CDR2 as SVGEGT. This CDR3 spans 15 amino acids. CDR3 protein: CASSGDSGLAYEQYF. In DNA form, the CDR3 reads TGTGCCAGCAGCGGGGATTCGGGACTAGCATACGAGCAGTACTTC.

Comment on this clonotype: Being one base from a much bigger clone, this may be a read error. The chain carries TRBV7-8 and TRBJ2-7; 10 bases are shared with TRBD1. The germline CDR1 and CDR2 sequences are SGHVS and FQNEAQ. V lost 1 base, J lost 9 bases, and 9 bases stayed unmatched. This CDR3 is 15 amino acids long. CDR3 sequence (DNA): TGTGCCAGCAGCTTAGGAGGACAGGGGGAGCCCGGGCAGTACTTC. This codes for CASSLGGQGEPGQYF.

This clonotype was observed at least ten times. The chain employs TRBV20-1 and TRBJ2-7, with 7 bases identical to TRBD2. The CDR3 totals 15 residues. With 6 bases clipped from V and 2 bases from J, the junction kept 13 bases outside the gene matches. Germline V gene lookup returns CDR1 DFQATT and CDR2 SNEGSKA (reference sequence). The CDR3 loop is CSAISLGTTTYEQYF. The DNA for the CDR3 is TGCAGTGCAATATCTCTCGGGACTACCACCTACGAGCAGTACTTC.

The chain couples TRBV19 to TRBJ1-2; 7 bases fit TRBD1. CDR3 length: 15 residues. Germline loops: CDR1 LNHDA, CDR2 SQIVND (reference sequence). V lost 5 bases and J lost 3; bases outside the gene matches: 9. This chain's CDR3 is CASSVLGTEYYGYTF. The CDR3 DNA sequence: TGTGCCAGTAGTGTCCTCGGGACAGAGTACTATGGCTACACCTTC.

A note on this clonotype: One junction end does not reproduce the germline sequence, and a read error may be involved. The V gene is TRBV6-5, the J gene TRBJ2-7; 9 bases line up with TRBD2. Germline V gene lookup returns CDR1 MNHEY and CDR2 SVGAGI. The CDR3 contains 15 residues. The CDR3 coding sequence is TGTGCCAGCAGTTTATTCGGGACTAGCTCCCACGAGCAGTACTTC. Its protein product is CASSLFGTSSHEQYF.

This clonotype has a count of ten or more. The rearrangement uses TRBV20-1 and TRBJ1-2, with TRBD1 matching over 7 bases. The CDR3 has 16 amino acids. Unmatched junction bases numbered 16, after V lost 4 bases and J lost 5 bases. Germline assignment: CDR1 DFQATT and CDR2 SNEGSKA (reference sequence). The CDR3 DNA sequence: TGCAGTGCTAATAGGGGGCCGGTCGGAGTTTGGTATGGCTACACCTTC. Translated, it gives CSANRGPVGVWYGYTF.

This clonotype has a count of ten or more. The chain has TRBV19 and TRBJ1-1, with 7 bases fitting TRBD1. The CDR3 is 15 residues long. V lost 5 bases, J lost 3 bases, and 9 bases stayed unmatched. The germline V gene encodes CDR1 LNHDA and CDR2 SQIVND (reference sequence). The CDR3 nucleotides read TGTGCCAGTAGTCCTTCGACAGGGTGGGACACTGAAGCTTTCTTT. It encodes CASSPSTGWDTEAFF. The variable domain in full, completed from reference TRBV19 and TRBJ1-1, reads DGGITQSPKYLFRKEGQNVTLSCEQNLNHDAMYWYRQDPGQGLRLIYYSQIVNDFQKGDIAEGYSVSREKKESFPLTVTSAQKNPTAFYLCASSPSTGWDTEAFFGQGTRLTVV.

In its sample, this clonotype was seen a few times. The chain has TRBV3-1 and TRBJ2-7; D perhaps matches TRBD2 (5 bases). CDR3 length: 14 residues. With 1 base removed from V and 2 bases from J, the gap between germline ends came to 9 bases. CDR1 and CDR2 from the germline V gene are LGHDT and YNNKEL (reference sequence). The CDR3 reads CASSQVGRTYEQYF. The CDR3 DNA sequence: TGTGCCAGCAGCCAAGTTGGGAGAACCTACGAGCAGTACTTC.

This clonotype appeared many times. This rearrangement joins TRBV27 to TRBJ1-1, with TRBD1 matching over 9 bases. Trimming cost V 6 bases and J 2 bases; bases outside gene matches: 7. This CDR3 is built from 15 residues. The V gene's germline CDR1 is MNHEY and CDR2 SMNVEV (reference sequence). The CDR3 spells CASRRDRVSNTEAFF. CDR3 nucleotide sequence: TGTGCCAGCAGGCGGGACAGGGTCTCTAACACTGAAGCTTTCTTT.